This is a list of T cell receptor beta chains from one sample in a study of T cell repertoires in cytomegalovirus infection. TCRdb re-called the reads through MiXCR, storing one row per CDR3 protein. The sample has 150,000 to 200,000 distinct CDR3 sequences; over 13% are singletons. The source material was PBMCs. These receptors originate from a human donor in good health (CMV status not recorded). Some clones in this sample may be carry-over from other donors' samples. The CDR3 runs from the conserved cysteine through the conserved F or W. D genes are given only for firm matches. Clone size is stated in some rows and not others, as once, few, many or a class when expanded.

abundance	d_gene	len	j_gene	v_gene	CDR3aa	CDR3nt
many	NA	16	TRBJ2-1	TRBV7-3	CASSHFGGSSYNEQFF	TGTGCCAGCAGCCATTTCGGGGGCAGCTCCTACAATGAGCAGTTCTTC
NA	NA	15	TRBJ2-1	TRBV28	CASSLVIGSYNEQFF	TGTGCCAGCAGTTTAGTAATCGGCTCCTACAATGAGCAGTTCTTC
few	TRBD1	16	TRBJ2-2	TRBV14	CASLDRVSDNTGELFF	TGTGCCAGCCTAGACAGGGTTAGCGACAACACCGGGGAGCTGTTTTTT
many	NA	16	TRBJ1-1	TRBV27	CASSFMGTGPYTEAFF	TGTGCCAGCAGTTTTATGGGGACGGGGCCCTACACTGAAGCTTTCTTT
NA	NA	13	TRBJ1-1	TRBV15	CATSPDLNTEAFF	TGTGCCACCAGCCCGGATCTGAACACTGAAGCTTTCTTT
NA	TRBD2	18	TRBJ2-3	TRBV6-2/TRBV6-3	CASSSSGSWGGSTDTQYF	TGTGCCAGCAGTTCTAGCGGGAGCTGGGGCGGTAGCACAGATACGCAGTATTTT
few	NA	13	TRBJ1-1	TRBV20-1	CSARDRGRVRAFF	TGCAGTGCTAGAGATCGGGGCAGGGTACGAGCTTTCTTT
NA	TRBD1	16	TRBJ2-4	TRBV6-6	CASSYRTGGSKNIQYF	TGTGCCAGCAGTTACCGAACAGGGGGGTCCAAAAACATTCAGTACTTC
many	NA	14	TRBJ2-7	TRBV7-3	CASSPGPGPYEQYF	TGTGCCAGCAGCCCTGGCCCAGGACCCTACGAGCAGTACTTC
NA	TRBD2	16	TRBJ2-1	TRBV7-6	CASSRRLAGGRNEQFF	TGTGCCAGCAGTCGACGACTAGCGGGGGGGCGGAATGAGCAGTTCTTC
NA	NA	12	TRBJ1-1	TRBV28	CASSLRKGVAFF	TGTGCCAGCAGTTTACGGAAGGGCGTAGCTTTCTTT
few	NA	16	TRBJ1-1	TRBV6-6	CASSYPGPNKNTEAFF	TGTGCCAGCAGTTATCCAGGTCCGAATAAGAACACTGAAGCTTTCTTT
few	TRBD2	15	TRBJ2-1	TRBV2	CASSSTSGRTDEQFF	TGTGCCAGCAGTTCCACTAGCGGGAGGACCGATGAGCAGTTCTTC
many	TRBD2	20	TRBJ2-1	TRBV12-5	CASGLARGDIKLAGEHEQFF	TGTGCTAGTGGTTTGGCTCGGGGGGACATCAAACTAGCGGGAGAACATGAGCAGTTCTTC
few	NA	15	TRBJ1-5	TRBV7-8	CASSLQGPSNQPQHF	TGTGCCAGCAGCTTACAGGGGCCTAGCAATCAGCCCCAGCATTTT
many	NA	15	TRBJ2-1	TRBV7-9	CASSLAMGGSDEQFF	TGTGCCAGCAGCTTAGCGATGGGGGGCTCAGATGAGCAGTTCTTC
few	NA	16	TRBJ2-6	TRBV28	CASSLGLVSGANVLTF	TGTGCCAGCAGTTTGGGCCTTGTCTCTGGGGCCAACGTCCTGACTTTC
few	NA	13	TRBJ1-1	TRBV2	CASRTLMNTEAFF	TGTGCCAGCAGGACCCTGATGAACACTGAAGCTTTCTTT
many	NA	14	TRBJ1-5	TRBV4-1	CASSQESGNQPQHF	TGCGCCAGCAGCCAAGAAAGCGGAAATCAGCCCCAGCATTTT
few	TRBD2	16	TRBJ2-2	TRBV27	CASSAVAGVDTGELFF	TGTGCCAGCAGTGCCGTAGCGGGAGTGGACACCGGGGAGCTGTTTTTT
NA	NA	15	TRBJ1-5	TRBV18	CASSLGRTSNQPQHF	TGTGCCAGCTCCCTGGGACGGACTAGCAATCAGCCCCAGCATTTT
few	NA	15	TRBJ2-2	TRBV20-1	CSAPPGRENTGELFF	TGCAGTGCCCCCCCGGGCAGGGAAAACACCGGGGAGCTGTTTTTT
NA	NA	12	TRBJ1-5	TRBV2	CASTRSGQPQHF	TGTGCCAGCACCAGATCCGGTCAGCCCCAGCATTTT
few	NA	14	TRBJ1-2	TRBV7-9	CASSPEVGPYGYTF	TGTGCCAGCAGCCCAGAGGTGGGGCCTTATGGCTACACCTTC
few	NA	13	TRBJ1-2	TRBV5-4	CASSDSGTIGYTF	TGTGCCAGCAGCGACTCCGGGACCATTGGCTACACCTTC
few	NA	12	TRBJ2-5	TRBV29-1	CSVVNRLETQYF	TGCAGCGTTGTTAACAGATTAGAGACCCAGTACTTC
NA	NA	12	TRBJ1-5	TRBV29-1	CSVVVPNQPQHF	TGCAGCGTTGTAGTCCCCAATCAGCCCCAGCATTTT
many	NA	12	TRBJ2-7	TRBV6-2/TRBV6-3	CASSFGMYEQYF	TGTGCCAGCAGTTTCGGAATGTACGAGCAGTACTTC
many	TRBD2	15	TRBJ2-1	TRBV7-3	CASSPSSGRFNEQFF	TGTGCCAGCAGCCCATCTAGCGGGAGGTTCAATGAGCAGTTCTTC
NA	NA	12	TRBJ1-5	TRBV2	CAISLGNQPQHF	TGTGCCATCAGCCTGGGGAATCAGCCCCAGCATTTT